A selection of T cell receptor beta chains follows, all from one sample in a study of cytomegalovirus exposure and HLA in healthy donors. The method was immunoSEQ multiplex PCR; TCRdb's version includes in-frame clones alone and lacks a portion of them. The sample has some 80,000 clones, 70% to 80% seen once. The specimen sequenced was PBMCs. The receptors were sampled from a man aged 50-60 years in good health and CMV-seronegative. CDR3s include the opening cysteine and the closing phenylalanine or tryptophan. The order of the fields is V gene, J gene, clone size, D gene, CDR3 DNA, CDR3 protein. The D gene is left open where the match is weak. The size entry is marked missing in some rows and otherwise reads once, few, many or a size class.

v_gene: TRBV6-1
j_gene: TRBJ1-6
abundance: NA
d_gene: NA
CDR3nt: TGTGCCAGCAGTGAGGGAACAGGGACGGTTGGTTCACCCCTCCACTTT
CDR3aa: CASSEGTGTVGSPLHF

v_gene: TRBV29-1
j_gene: TRBJ1-2
abundance: NA
d_gene: NA
CDR3nt: TGCAGCGTTCTGAGTTTTAACTATGGCTACACCTTC
CDR3aa: CSVLSFNYGYTF

v_gene: TRBV7-9
j_gene: TRBJ2-3
abundance: NA
d_gene: TRBD1
CDR3nt: TGTGCCAGCACCTACTCGGGACAGCTACCAGATACGCAGTATTTT
CDR3aa: CASTYSGQLPDTQYF

v_gene: TRBV6-1
j_gene: TRBJ2-1
abundance: NA
d_gene: NA
CDR3nt: TGTGCCAGCAGCGGGGGGCGGTACAATGAGCAGTTCTTC
CDR3aa: CASSGGRYNEQFF

v_gene: TRBV9
j_gene: TRBJ2-5
abundance: NA
d_gene: NA
CDR3nt: TGTGCCAGCAGCTCGCGAGGGGGGGTTCGGGAGACCCAGTACTTC
CDR3aa: CASSSRGGVRETQYF

v_gene: TRBV5-8
j_gene: TRBJ1-6
abundance: NA
d_gene: NA
CDR3nt: TGTGCCAGCAGCTTGGATCAGGGATCCTATAATTCACCCCTCCACTTT
CDR3aa: CASSLDQGSYNSPLHF

v_gene: TRBV6-5
j_gene: TRBJ2-7
abundance: NA
d_gene: NA
CDR3nt: TGTGCCAGCAGTTACTCTGCAGGTCAGGCGTTCGAGCAGTACTTC
CDR3aa: CASSYSAGQAFEQYF

v_gene: TRBV5-1
j_gene: TRBJ2-7
abundance: NA
d_gene: TRBD1
CDR3nt: TGCGCCAGCAGCTCGGGGACAGCCTATACCTACGAGCAGTACTTC
CDR3aa: CASSSGTAYTYEQYF

v_gene: TRBV14
j_gene: TRBJ2-1
abundance: NA
d_gene: NA
CDR3nt: TGTGCCAGCAGCCAAGAGAGCGGGAATGAGCAGTTCTTC
CDR3aa: CASSQESGNEQFF

v_gene: TRBV19
j_gene: TRBJ2-2
abundance: NA
d_gene: NA
CDR3nt: TGTGCCAGTAGTTTCTGGGCCTCGACAGAGAACACCGGGGAGCTGTTTTTT
CDR3aa: CASSFWASTENTGELFF

v_gene: TRBV12-5
j_gene: TRBJ2-7
abundance: NA
d_gene: TRBD1
CDR3nt: TGTGCTAGTGGTTGGACAATGGGACAGGTGAGCTACGAGCAGTACTTC
CDR3aa: CASGWTMGQVSYEQYF

v_gene: TRBV6-1
j_gene: TRBJ2-1
abundance: NA
d_gene: TRBD2
CDR3nt: TGTGCCAGCAGCCCGAGCGGGGGGACCTACAATGAGCAGTTCTTC
CDR3aa: CASSPSGGTYNEQFF

v_gene: TRBV7-2
j_gene: TRBJ1-6
abundance: NA
d_gene: TRBD1
CDR3nt: TGTGCCAGCATCGCAGGGGGCCTCTATAATTCACCCCTCCACTTT
CDR3aa: CASIAGGLYNSPLHF

v_gene: TRBV19
j_gene: TRBJ1-1
abundance: NA
d_gene: NA
CDR3nt: TGTGCCAGTAGTGTACAGAGCACGAACACTGAAGCTTTCTTT
CDR3aa: CASSVQSTNTEAFF

v_gene: TRBV19
j_gene: TRBJ1-1
abundance: NA
d_gene: NA
CDR3nt: TGTGCCAGTACCCCTACAGGGCTAGTCACTGAAGCTTTCTTT
CDR3aa: CASTPTGLVTEAFF

v_gene: TRBV7-2
j_gene: TRBJ1-2
abundance: NA
d_gene: TRBD1
CDR3nt: TGTGCCAGCAGCTTAATAGGGGGCGCATTAAGTGGCTACACCTTC
CDR3aa: CASSLIGGALSGYTF

v_gene: TRBV30
j_gene: TRBJ1-4
abundance: NA
d_gene: NA
CDR3nt: TGTGCCTGGAGTTCCCTGGACAGAAATAATGAAAAACTGTTTTTT
CDR3aa: CAWSSLDRNNEKLFF

v_gene: TRBV4-3
j_gene: TRBJ1-5
abundance: NA
d_gene: TRBD1
CDR3nt: TGCGCCAGCAGCCAGCAACGGACAGGGATTTATAGCAATCAGCCCCAGCATTTT
CDR3aa: CASSQQRTGIYSNQPQHF

v_gene: TRBV10-2
j_gene: TRBJ1-6
abundance: NA
d_gene: NA
CDR3nt: TGCGCCAGCACAGGGAGGTTGCATTCACCCCTCCACTTT
CDR3aa: CASTGRLHSPLHF

v_gene: TRBV7-3
j_gene: TRBJ2-3
abundance: NA
d_gene: NA
CDR3nt: TGTGCCAGCAGACCGGGGGTGGGAGATACGCAGTATTTT
CDR3aa: CASRPGVGDTQYF

v_gene: TRBV6-1
j_gene: TRBJ2-6
abundance: few
d_gene: NA
CDR3nt: TGTGCCAGCAGTGACTCAGGGTCTGGGGCCAACGTCCTGACTTTC
CDR3aa: CASSDSGSGANVLTF

v_gene: TRBV2
j_gene: TRBJ1-6
abundance: NA
d_gene: NA
CDR3nt: TGTGCCAGCAGTGTCATCACCCCGGGAAATTCACCCCTCCACTTT
CDR3aa: CASSVITPGNSPLHF

v_gene: TRBV9
j_gene: TRBJ2-7
abundance: NA
d_gene: TRBD2
CDR3nt: TGTGCCAGCAGCACCTCTTTCACGGGGGGCTACGAGCAGTACTTC
CDR3aa: CASSTSFTGGYEQYF

v_gene: TRBV7-8
j_gene: TRBJ2-1
abundance: NA
d_gene: NA
CDR3nt: TGTGCCAGCAGCACCGCGACCCTTTCGACTAGAAGGCATGAGCAGTTCTTC
CDR3aa: CASSTATLSTRRHEQFF

v_gene: TRBV19
j_gene: TRBJ2-5
abundance: NA
d_gene: NA
CDR3nt: TGTGCCAGTCCTGGCAGGGGAATCCCAGAGACCCAGTACTTC
CDR3aa: CASPGRGIPETQYF

v_gene: TRBV2
j_gene: TRBJ2-5
abundance: few
d_gene: TRBD2
CDR3nt: TGTGCCATAATAAGGGGACTAGAAGAGACCCAGTACTTC
CDR3aa: CAIIRGLEETQYF

v_gene: TRBV7-2
j_gene: TRBJ2-3
abundance: NA
d_gene: TRBD1
CDR3nt: TGTGCCAGCAGCTTAATGGGACAGGGGTCAGATACGCAGTATTTT
CDR3aa: CASSLMGQGSDTQYF

v_gene: TRBV27
j_gene: TRBJ2-5
abundance: NA
d_gene: NA
CDR3nt: TGTGCCAGCAGTGGGTTGGGAGGGGGGACCCAGTACTTC
CDR3aa: CASSGLGGGTQYF

v_gene: TRBV2
j_gene: TRBJ2-2
abundance: NA
d_gene: NA
CDR3nt: TGTGCCAGCATGGCGGCGAACACCGGGGAGCTGTTTTTT
CDR3aa: CASMAANTGELFF

v_gene: TRBV18
j_gene: TRBJ1-2
abundance: NA
d_gene: NA
CDR3nt: TGTGCCAGCTCACCAAATGCGGAGGGCCCCGGCTACACCTTC
CDR3aa: CASSPNAEGPGYTF

v_gene: TRBV28
j_gene: TRBJ1-2
abundance: NA
d_gene: TRBD1
CDR3nt: TGTGCCAGCAGTTCCCCGGGCGGCACAGGGGAGGGCTACACCTTC
CDR3aa: CASSSPGGTGEGYTF

v_gene: TRBV9
j_gene: TRBJ1-1
abundance: once
d_gene: TRBD1
CDR3nt: TGTGCCAGCAGCGAACGGACAGGGGGCTTCACTGAAGCTTTCTTT
CDR3aa: CASSERTGGFTEAFF

v_gene: TRBV6-1
j_gene: TRBJ2-2
abundance: NA
d_gene: NA
CDR3nt: TGTGCCAGCAGTGAATTTCCACAGCCTACGAACACCGGGGAGCTGTTTTTT
CDR3aa: CASSEFPQPTNTGELFF

v_gene: TRBV5-5
j_gene: TRBJ1-5
abundance: once
d_gene: TRBD1
CDR3nt: TGTGCCAGCAGCTTGGGGCCGAACAGGGGACTTGAGCCCCAGCATTTT
CDR3aa: CASSLGPNRGLEPQHF

v_gene: TRBV4-1
j_gene: TRBJ1-5
abundance: NA
d_gene: NA
CDR3nt: TGCGCCAGCAGCCAAGGGGGGGGGCGTAATCAGCCCCAGCATTTT
CDR3aa: CASSQGGGRNQPQHF